Presented here are 12 T cell receptor beta chains from one specimen sequenced in a study of T cell changes during pregnancy in multiple sclerosis. Repertoires were generated with immunoSEQ multiplex PCR, while TCRdb's copy carries only in-frame clones and drops some. This table has 8,600 or so clones, around nine tenths appearing once. This material consisted of CD8+ T cells from peripheral blood mononuclear cells, taken in the first trimester of pregnancy. Source of these receptors: a female donor in good health, enrolled as a control in a pregnancy study.

The V gene is TRBV5-1, the J gene TRBJ2-3; 14 bases fit TRBD2. From germline, CDR1 is SGHRS and CDR2 YFSETQ. The V gene end was trimmed by 0 bases and the J gene end by 1 base; junction bases not matched to a gene: 10. This CDR3 region has 20 residues. Here the CDR3 DNA reads TGCGCCAGCAGCTTGGCTGGAGTCCCGGGACTAGCGGGGGGCACAGATACGCAGTATTTT. Amino acid sequence: CASSLAGVPGLAGGTDTQYF.

This clone appeared a few times. This chain joins TRBV13 and TRBJ2-7; TRBD2 matches 9 bases. This CDR3 spans 14 amino acids. CDR1 is PRHDT, CDR2 FYEKMQ, per germline (reference sequence). Trimming cost V 3 bases and J 7 bases; bases outside gene matches: 7. CDR3 in DNA: TGTGCCAGCAGCTTGCGGGGGGGCCAGCATGAGCAGTACTTC. Translation gives CASSLRGGQHEQYF.

J is TRBJ2-7 and V is TRBV5-4; D perhaps matches TRBD1 (6 bases). Between the trimmed V and J ends, which lost 0 bases and 0 bases, there was a span of 13 bases. This CDR3 has 16 residues. CDR1 and CDR2 (germline): SGHNT, YYREEE (reference sequence). This chain's CDR3 is CASSLGETGSSYEQYF. The CDR3 coding sequence is TGTGCCAGCAGCTTGGGGGAAACAGGGAGCTCCTACGAGCAGTACTTC.

The chain has TRBV6-1 and TRBJ2-1; D may be TRBD1 (6 bases). V lost 1 base to trimming and J lost 0 bases, with 7 bases between them. Germline CDR1 and CDR2: MNHNS and SASEGT. This CDR3 contains 15 residues. CDR3 coding DNA: TGTGCCAGCAGTGAAGGAGGGGGCTCCTACAATGAGCAGTTCTTC. Its protein is CASSEGGGSYNEQFF.

The chain has TRBV6-5 and TRBJ2-1; 8 bases are a match to TRBD2. The V gene's germline CDR1 is MNHEY and CDR2 SVGAGI. J lost 4 bases, V lost 6 bases, and 5 bases had no gene match. This CDR3 region has 14 residues. Here the CDR3 reads CASSEREQYNEQFF. CDR3 coding DNA: TGTGCCAGCAGCGAGCGGGAGCAATACAATGAGCAGTTCTTC.

The V and J genes are TRBV28 and TRBJ2-1, with 12 bases aligning to TRBD2. Looked up from germline, CDR1 is MDHEN and CDR2 is SYDVKM. This CDR3 is built from 14 residues. V was pared by 5 bases and J by 9 bases, with 5 bases of the junction left unmatched. CDR3 coding DNA: TGTGCCAGCAGTAGACTAGCGGGAGATGGTGAGCAGTTCTTC. This gives the protein CASSRLAGDGEQFF.

Details on this clone: Additional DNA sequences in this sample encode the identical CDR3. The chain joins TRBV7-9 to TRBJ2-1, with D hard to call. Germline CDR1 reads SEHNR; CDR2 reads FQNEAQ (reference sequence). V was shortened by 2 bases and J by 0 bases, with 8 bases between the two germline ends. The CDR3 consists of 15 residues. DNA for the CDR3: TGTGCCAGCAGCTTAAGCGAAAGCTCCTACAATGAGCAGTTCTTC. Its protein product is CASSLSESSYNEQFF. The complete variable domain, with remaining parts taken from reference TRBV7-9 and TRBJ2-1, reads DTGVSQNPRHKITKRGQNVTFRCDPISEHNRLYWYRQTLGQGPEFLTYFQNEAQLEKSRLLSDRFSAERPKGSFSTLEIQRTEQGDSAMYLCASSLSESSYNEQFFGPGTRLTVL.

The rearrangement links TRBV4-2 to TRBJ2-2; 8 bases agree with TRBD2. From germline, CDR1 is LGHNA and CDR2 YNFKEQ. The CDR3 sequence is 15 residues long. Trimming took 5 bases from V and 2 from J; bases not matched to a gene: 4. The CDR3 sequence is CASSKLAENTGELFF. For the CDR3, the DNA is TGTGCCAGCAGCAAACTAGCGGAAAACACCGGGGAGCTGTTTTTT.

This rearrangement joins TRBV19 to TRBJ1-1, with a possible D match to TRBD1 (5 bases). The V gene lost 7 bases and the J gene lost 5 bases, with 20 bases spanning the gap. Germline V gives CDR1 LNHDA, CDR2 SQIVND (reference sequence). This CDR3 comprises 15 residues. CDR3 DNA sequence: TGTGCCAGTACTTCTTCGGACATCTTGGGGACTGAAGCTTTCTTT. This sequence encodes CASTSSDILGTEAFF.

The chain combines TRBV5-1 with TRBJ1-2; 9 bases align to TRBD1. V was pared by 3 bases and J by 8 bases, with 8 bases of the junction left unmatched. The CDR3 is made up of 14 amino acids. Per germline, CDR1 SGHRS and CDR2 YFSETQ. The chain's CDR3 is CASSWSGQGSGYTF. The CDR3 nucleotides read TGCGCCAGCAGCTGGTCGGGACAGGGCAGCGGCTACACCTTC.

Turning to this clone: Other DNA sequences within the sample encode an identical CDR3. The genes are TRBV9 and TRBJ1-1; tentatively, D is TRBD1 (6 bases). Per germline, CDR1 SGDLS and CDR2 YYNGEE. Trimming took 4 bases from V and 4 from J, leaving 17 bases between them. This CDR3 contains 15 residues. The CDR3 sequence is CASSPPGGGGTEAFF. The CDR3 DNA follows: TGTGCCAGCAGCCCCCCGGGGGGAGGGGGCACTGAAGCTTTCTTT.

The chain employs TRBV5-5 and TRBJ1-1; perhaps TRBD1 as D (5 bases). Trimming left V 4 bases short and J 1 base short, with 11 bases between. The CDR3 contains 14 residues. Germline V gives CDR1 SGHKS, CDR2 YYEKEE (reference sequence). In DNA, the CDR3 is TGTGCCAGCAGCCCATCGACAGCGAACACTGAAGCTTTCTTT. It yields the protein CASSPSTANTEAFF.